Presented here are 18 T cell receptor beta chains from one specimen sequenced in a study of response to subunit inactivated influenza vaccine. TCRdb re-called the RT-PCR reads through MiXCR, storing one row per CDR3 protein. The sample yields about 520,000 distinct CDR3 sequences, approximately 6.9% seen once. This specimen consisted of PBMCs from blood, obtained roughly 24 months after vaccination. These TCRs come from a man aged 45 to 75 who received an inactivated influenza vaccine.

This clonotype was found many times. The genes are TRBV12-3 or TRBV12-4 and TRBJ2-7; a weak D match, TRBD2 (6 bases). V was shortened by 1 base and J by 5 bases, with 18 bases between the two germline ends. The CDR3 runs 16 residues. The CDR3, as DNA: TGTGCCAGCAGTTTAGGGGGAGGAGGGGCGACCCACGAGCAGTACTTC. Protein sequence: CASSLGGGGATHEQYF.

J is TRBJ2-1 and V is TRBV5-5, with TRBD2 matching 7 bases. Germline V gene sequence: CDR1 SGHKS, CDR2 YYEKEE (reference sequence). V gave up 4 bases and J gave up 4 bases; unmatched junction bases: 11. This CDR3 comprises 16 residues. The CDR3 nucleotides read TGTGCCAGCAGCCCGCGCCGACTAGCCGAATACAATGAGCAGTTCTTC. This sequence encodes CASSPRRLAEYNEQFF.

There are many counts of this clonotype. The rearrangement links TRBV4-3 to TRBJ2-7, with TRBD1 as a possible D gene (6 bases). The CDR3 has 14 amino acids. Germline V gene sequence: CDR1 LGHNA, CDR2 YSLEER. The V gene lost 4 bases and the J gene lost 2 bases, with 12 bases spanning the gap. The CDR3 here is CASSRGEGAYEQYF. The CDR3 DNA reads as TGCGCCAGCAGCCGGGGTGAGGGGGCCTACGAGCAGTACTTC.

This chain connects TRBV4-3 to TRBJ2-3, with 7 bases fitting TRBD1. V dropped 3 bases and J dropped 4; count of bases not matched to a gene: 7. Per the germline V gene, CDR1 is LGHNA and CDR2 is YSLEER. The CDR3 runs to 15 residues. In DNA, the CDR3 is TGCGCCAGCAGCCAGGACACAGGGGCGGCAGATACGCAGTATTTT. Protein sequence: CASSQDTGAADTQYF.

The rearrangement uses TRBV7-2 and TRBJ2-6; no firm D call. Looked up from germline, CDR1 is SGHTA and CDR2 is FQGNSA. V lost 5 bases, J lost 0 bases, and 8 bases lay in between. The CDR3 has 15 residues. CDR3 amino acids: CASSVGFSGANVLTF. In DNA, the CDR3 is TGTGCCAGCAGCGTAGGTTTCTCTGGGGCCAACGTCCTGACTTTC.

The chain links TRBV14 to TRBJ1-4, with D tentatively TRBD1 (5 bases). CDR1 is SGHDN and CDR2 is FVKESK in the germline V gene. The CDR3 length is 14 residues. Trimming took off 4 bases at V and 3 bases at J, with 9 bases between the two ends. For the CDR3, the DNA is TGTGCCAGCAGCCCTCTAGGGGCTAATGAAAAACTGTTTTTT. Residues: CASSPLGANEKLFF.

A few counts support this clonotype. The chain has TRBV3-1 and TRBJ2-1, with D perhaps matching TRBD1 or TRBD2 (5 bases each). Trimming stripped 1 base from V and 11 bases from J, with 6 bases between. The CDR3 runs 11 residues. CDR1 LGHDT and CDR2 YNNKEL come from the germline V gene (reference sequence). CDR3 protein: CASSQAGQQFF. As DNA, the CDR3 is TGTGCCAGCAGCCAAGCGGGGCAGCAGTTCTTC.

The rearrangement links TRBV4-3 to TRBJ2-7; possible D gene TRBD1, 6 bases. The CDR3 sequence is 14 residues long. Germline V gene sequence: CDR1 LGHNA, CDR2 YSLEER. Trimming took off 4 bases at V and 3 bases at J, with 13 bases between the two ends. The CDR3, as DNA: TGCGCCAGCAGCCCTTCACTAGGGGGCTACGAGCAGTACTTC. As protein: CASSPSLGGYEQYF.

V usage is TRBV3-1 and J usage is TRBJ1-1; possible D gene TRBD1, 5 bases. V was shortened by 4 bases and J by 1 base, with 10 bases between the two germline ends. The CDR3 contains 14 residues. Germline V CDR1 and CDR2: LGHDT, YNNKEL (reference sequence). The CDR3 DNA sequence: TGTGCCAGCAGCCGGCTGGGGGAGAACACTGAAGCTTTCTTT. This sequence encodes CASSRLGENTEAFF. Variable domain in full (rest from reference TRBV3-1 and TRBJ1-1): DTAVSQTPKYLVTQMGNDKSIKCEQNLGHDTMYWYKQDSKKFLKIMFSYNNKELIINETVPNRFSPKSPDKAHLNLHINSLELGDSAVYFCASSRLGENTEAFFGQGTRLTVV.

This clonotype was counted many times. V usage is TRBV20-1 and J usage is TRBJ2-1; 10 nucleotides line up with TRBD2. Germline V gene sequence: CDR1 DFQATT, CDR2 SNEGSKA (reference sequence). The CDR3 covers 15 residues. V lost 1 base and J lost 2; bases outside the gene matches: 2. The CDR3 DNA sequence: TGCAGTGCTAGAGTGGGGACTAGCGCCTACAATGAGCAGTTCTTC. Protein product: CSARVGTSAYNEQFF.

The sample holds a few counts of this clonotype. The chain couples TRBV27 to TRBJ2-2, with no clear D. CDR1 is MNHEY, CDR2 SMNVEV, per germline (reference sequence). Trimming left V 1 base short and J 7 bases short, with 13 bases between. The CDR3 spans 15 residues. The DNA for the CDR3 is TGTGCCAGCAGTTTATATTTGGAAAAGGACGGGGAGCTGTTTTTT. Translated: CASSLYLEKDGELFF.

This CDR3 reads CSARLRDGDTQYF. DNA for the CDR3: TGCAGTGCTAGGTTGCGGGACGGAGATACGCAGTATTTT. The chain is built from TRBV20-1 and TRBJ2-3; a possible D gene is TRBD2 (6 bases). CDR1 and CDR2 from the germline V gene are DFQATT and SNEGSKA (reference sequence). V lost 3 bases to trimming and J lost 5 bases, with 12 bases between them. CDR3 size: 13 residues.

CDR3 amino acids: CASSPRTAGQNTEAFF. CDR3 in DNA: TGTGCCAGCAGCCCCCGGACAGCGGGCCAGAACACTGAAGCTTTCTTT. The J gene is TRBJ1-1, the V gene TRBV7-8, with D possibly matching TRBD1 (6 bases). V lost 5 bases to trimming and J lost 1 base, with 17 bases between them. The CDR3 length is 16 residues. Germline V lookup: CDR1 SGHVS, CDR2 FQNEAQ.

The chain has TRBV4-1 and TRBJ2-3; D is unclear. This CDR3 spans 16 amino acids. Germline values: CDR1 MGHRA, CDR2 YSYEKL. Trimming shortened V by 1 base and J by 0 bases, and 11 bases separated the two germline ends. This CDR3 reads CASSQVRTTSTDTQYF. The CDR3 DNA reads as TGCGCCAGCAGCCAAGTTAGGACGACAAGCACAGATACGCAGTATTTT.

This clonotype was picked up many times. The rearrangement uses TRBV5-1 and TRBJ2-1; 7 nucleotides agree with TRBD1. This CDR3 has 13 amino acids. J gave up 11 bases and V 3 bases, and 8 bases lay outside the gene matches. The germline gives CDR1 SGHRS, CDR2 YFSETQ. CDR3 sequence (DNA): TGCGCCAGCAGCTCAACAACACAGGGGCAGCAGTTCTTC. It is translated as CASSSTTQGQQFF.

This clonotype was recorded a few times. This chain's CDR3 is CASSQGSNQETQYF. For the CDR3, the DNA is TGTGCCAGCAGCCAAGGCTCTAACCAAGAGACCCAGTACTTC. The chain couples TRBV4-2 to TRBJ2-5; D gene uncertain. This CDR3 is built from 14 residues. The germline V gene has CDR1 LGHNA and CDR2 YNFKEQ. V gave up 1 base and J gave up 0 bases, with 6 bases separating them.

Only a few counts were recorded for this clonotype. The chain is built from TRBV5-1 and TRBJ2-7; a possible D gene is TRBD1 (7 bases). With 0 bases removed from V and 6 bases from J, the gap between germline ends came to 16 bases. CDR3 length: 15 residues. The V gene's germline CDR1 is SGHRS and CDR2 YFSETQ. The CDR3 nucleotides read TGCGCCAGCAGCTTGGCCCAGGGCAGGGGGGCCGAGCAGTACTTC. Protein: CASSLAQGRGAEQYF.

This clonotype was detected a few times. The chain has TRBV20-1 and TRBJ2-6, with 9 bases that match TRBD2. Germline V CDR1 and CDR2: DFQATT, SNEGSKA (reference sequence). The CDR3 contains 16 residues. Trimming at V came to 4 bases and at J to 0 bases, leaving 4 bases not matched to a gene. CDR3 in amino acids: CSAKRGAYSGANVLTF. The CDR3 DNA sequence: TGCAGTGCTAAGCGGGGGGCCTACTCTGGGGCCAACGTCCTGACTTTC.